This T cell receptor beta chain comes out of a study of blood T cell repertoires in COVID-19 (dated by TCRdb to 2020 to 2022). A note on the overall study: Collaborator samples came from the United States, Italy and Spain and covered acute and convalescent phases of COVID-19. The material from the prospective study consisted of cDNA or gDNA derived from T cells, B-cell-depleted T cells, or PBMCs. The dataset comprised deeply sampled blood TCRbeta repertoires from subjects exposed to, actively infected with, or recovered from COVID-19. A freely available public database, intended as a resource for researchers studying the immune response to SARS-CoV-2, is where the repertoires were released. Samples came from the ongoing ImmuneRACE study (first 160 participants) plus 1,254 subjects from 6 global collaborators. Nearly every sample came with metadata listing a de-identified subject ID, COVID-19 status, age in years and sex. Where available, HLA class I and class II types were taken from metadata supplied by the sample provider and were not determined by assay-based typing.

What the study reported, not specific to this receptor: Clinical and demographic metadata were provided uncurated, with the amount varying by source and participant.

TCRbeta CDR3 regions were amplified from genomic DNA by means of the immunoSEQ Assay, a bias-controlled multiplex PCR. As for how the authors treated the data: Nucleated cell counts per sample were estimated from amplification of reference gene primers within the assay. To quantify the absolute abundance of each unique TCRbeta CDR3 rearrangement, sequence reads were collapsed and filtered. For each sample, productive Simpson clonality was calculated as the square root of Simpson's diversity index across productive rearrangements. TCRdb holds this immuneACCESS table with in-frame rearrangements only. Some clones are missing; in checked studies, unresolved V genes explain under half, and the rest has no known cause. Clone size and the V and J calls come from that table; the DNA yielded D and trimming. The table for this sample lists around 230,000 clones; approximately 75% of them were counted only once. The leading ten clones occupy roughly 8.7% of the sample.

Concerning this clone: Which antigen it targets is not known. No per-base quality is available; no much larger clone lies one base away.

In the prospective study, participants were roughly 18 to 90 years old, resided in around 25 geographic areas of the United States, and were enrolled through a virtual design. Cohort assignment in the prospective study relied on participant-reported clinical history from a screening survey and a study questionnaire. ImmuneRACE Cohort 3 recovered participants were defined by two consecutive negative NP/OP PCR tests, healthcare professional clearance, or symptom resolution. In the prospective study, mobile phlebotomists collected whole blood, serum and a nasopharyngeal or oropharyngeal swab from each participant. Over an approximately 2-month period, participants in the prospective study had the option of providing additional blood draws and questionnaires. Blood samples from the prospective study were shipped frozen or at room temperature prior to DNA extraction. The source material was PBMCs or T cells enriched from blood (not recorded which). The TCR sequence derives from a man aged 40-50 years who had recovered from COVID-19.

The DNA sequence is given as TGTGCCAGCAGTTTAGTAGGGGAGGAAGGCTACACCTTC. Its coded protein is CASSLVGEEGYTF. This sequence uses TRBV12-3 or TRBV12-4 and TRBJ1-2, and perhaps TRBD1 as D gene, on 5 matching bases. From the cysteine up to the phenylalanine, the CDR3 has a length of 13 residues. CDR3 DNA only is kept here, 39 bases in frame from base 1. A distance of 11 bases separates the germline ends of V and J, which lose 1 base and 8 bases respectively.